This record concerns one TCR beta chain sequence. The data stem from a study of blood T cell repertoires in COVID-19. Study context: Material from acute and convalescent COVID-19 was sourced from the United States, Italy and Spain.

CDR3 size: 12 residues. Trimming removed 4 bases at V and 4 bases at J, with 10 bases between. CDR1 and CDR2 from the germline V gene are SQVTM and ANQGSEA. Authors' processing steps: Cell counts per sample came from amplifying reference gene primers. Clones were sequenced by immunoSEQ multiplex PCR, and TCRdb holds only the in-frame ones, with some missing. The V and J calls and clone size come from that table; D and trimming were worked out from the DNA. The sample lists tens of thousands of clones; 75% to 90% were seen once. Sequenced material: peripheral blood. The rearrangement links TRBV29-1 to TRBJ1-2, with D unresolved. This clonotype was sampled from a woman aged 80 or over with acute or convalescent COVID-19. The CDR3 DNA reads TGCAGCGTTGCGCGGGAGACCTATGGCTACACCTTC. Amino acids: CSVARETYGYTF.